The sequence of this TCR beta chain was determined in a study of type 1 regulatory T cells. The wider study: This in vitro CD4 product, T-allo10, is enriched for Tr1 cells and alloantigen-specific.

This clonotype was counted between two and nine times. Antigen unknown. CDR3 length: 16 residues. The V end lost 6 bases, the J end lost 0 bases, and 18 bases lay between the germline ends. Germline V lookup: CDR1 SGHRS, CDR2 YFSETQ. T-allo10 cells from the graft donor were described as anergic, host-alloantigen-specific, and alloantigen-specific suppressors. TCRdb processed the reads anew with MiXCR; each CDR3 protein has one entry. Among over 55,000 distinct CDR3 sequences listed, about 62% were seen once. Sequenced: cultured T cells, either the whole culture or a sorted T cell fraction (not recorded which). Subset defined: Tr1-enriched cell product generated in vitro against host alloantigens. This chain uses TRBV5-1 with TRBJ1-1; D ambiguous. This clonotype originated in a human donor in good health. CDR3 nucleotides: TGCGCCAGCAAACAAGATAGCGGGTACTTGAACACTGAAGCTTTCTTT. Amino acids: CASKQDSGYLNTEAFF. Full variable domain (rest looked up from reference TRBV5-1 and TRBJ1-1): KAGVTQTPRYLIKTRGQQVTLSCSPISGHRSVSWYQQTPGQGLQFLFEYFSETQRNKGNFPGRFSGRQFSNSRSEMNVSTLELGDSALYLCASKQDSGYLNTEAFFGQGTRLTVV.